Listed below are T cell receptor beta chains from one sample, sequenced in a study of response to subunit inactivated influenza vaccine. In TCRdb, the RT-PCR reads were re-called with MiXCR into one record per CDR3 protein. The sample contains about 540,000 distinct CDR3 sequences, roughly 23% of which appear only once. These data also featured in a second study, about T cells expressing NK-cell markers.

The starting material was CD4+ T cells sorted from PBMCs, obtained 11 to 12 days after vaccination. These receptors all come from a man over 45 who received an inactivated influenza vaccine. CDR3s include the opening cysteine and the closing phenylalanine or tryptophan. Fields, in order: J gene, D gene, V gene, clone size, CDR3 DNA, CDR3 protein. A D gene is named only where the DNA matches it firmly. A row's size may be missing; if present it is once, few, many or a size class.

j_call: TRBJ2-1
d_call: -
v_call: TRBV29-1
clone_size: many
cdr3_nt: TGCAGCGTTGACCTGAACCTGAAGACTAGTGGTGAGCAGTTCTTC
cdr3_aa: CSVDLNLKTSGEQFF

j_call: TRBJ2-5
d_call: TRBD1
v_call: TRBV7-9
clone_size: few
cdr3_nt: TGTGCCAGCAGCTTACCAGGGGGCCAGGAGACCCAGTACTTC
cdr3_aa: CASSLPGGQETQYF

j_call: TRBJ2-7
d_call: -
v_call: TRBV21-1
clone_size: few
cdr3_nt: TGTGCCAGCAGCAAAAGGAATCCCCGACAGGGAAATGACGACGAGCAGTACTTC
cdr3_aa: CASSKRNPRQGNDDEQYF

j_call: TRBJ2-3
d_call: -
v_call: TRBV6-1
clone_size: few
cdr3_nt: TGTGCCAGCAGTGACGAATTTACTAGCACAGATACGCAGTATTTT
cdr3_aa: CASSDEFTSTDTQYF

j_call: TRBJ1-2
d_call: -
v_call: TRBV6-5
clone_size: few
cdr3_nt: TGTGCCAGCAGTTACTCGATAGAGGGAGGCTACACCTTC
cdr3_aa: CASSYSIEGGYTF

j_call: TRBJ1-6
d_call: -
v_call: TRBV28
clone_size: -
cdr3_nt: TGTGCCACCTTTACCCCGGGACTCCCATCATCTTCACCCCTCCACTTT
cdr3_aa: CATFTPGLPSSSPLHF

j_call: TRBJ2-1
d_call: -
v_call: TRBV3-1
clone_size: -
cdr3_nt: TGTGCCAGCAGCCAAGGGTTCACGACCTACAATGAGCAGTTCTTC
cdr3_aa: CASSQGFTTYNEQFF

j_call: TRBJ2-1
d_call: TRBD2
v_call: TRBV7-2
clone_size: -
cdr3_nt: TGTGCCAGCAGCGTTGCCGGGACTAATTTTGGTGAGCAGTTCTTC
cdr3_aa: CASSVAGTNFGEQFF

j_call: TRBJ2-3
d_call: TRBD2
v_call: TRBV7-3
clone_size: -
cdr3_nt: TGTGCCAGCAGCTCGTCCAGCGGGAGCCCAGATACCCAGTATTTT
cdr3_aa: CASSSSSGSPDTQYF

j_call: TRBJ2-1
d_call: -
v_call: TRBV6-5
clone_size: -
cdr3_nt: TGTGCCAGCAGTTACTCGACAGGGACTTTCAACAATGAGCAGTTCTTC
cdr3_aa: CASSYSTGTFNNEQFF

j_call: TRBJ2-3
d_call: TRBD2
v_call: TRBV20-1
clone_size: few
cdr3_nt: TGCAGTGCGTTAAGACTAGCGGGAGCTAAAGATACGCAGTATTTT
cdr3_aa: CSALRLAGAKDTQYF

j_call: TRBJ2-1
d_call: -
v_call: TRBV7-8
clone_size: -
cdr3_nt: TGTGCCAGCAGCTTAGCCCCCAGGTTAAGCTCCTACAATGAGCAGTTCTTC
cdr3_aa: CASSLAPRLSSYNEQFF